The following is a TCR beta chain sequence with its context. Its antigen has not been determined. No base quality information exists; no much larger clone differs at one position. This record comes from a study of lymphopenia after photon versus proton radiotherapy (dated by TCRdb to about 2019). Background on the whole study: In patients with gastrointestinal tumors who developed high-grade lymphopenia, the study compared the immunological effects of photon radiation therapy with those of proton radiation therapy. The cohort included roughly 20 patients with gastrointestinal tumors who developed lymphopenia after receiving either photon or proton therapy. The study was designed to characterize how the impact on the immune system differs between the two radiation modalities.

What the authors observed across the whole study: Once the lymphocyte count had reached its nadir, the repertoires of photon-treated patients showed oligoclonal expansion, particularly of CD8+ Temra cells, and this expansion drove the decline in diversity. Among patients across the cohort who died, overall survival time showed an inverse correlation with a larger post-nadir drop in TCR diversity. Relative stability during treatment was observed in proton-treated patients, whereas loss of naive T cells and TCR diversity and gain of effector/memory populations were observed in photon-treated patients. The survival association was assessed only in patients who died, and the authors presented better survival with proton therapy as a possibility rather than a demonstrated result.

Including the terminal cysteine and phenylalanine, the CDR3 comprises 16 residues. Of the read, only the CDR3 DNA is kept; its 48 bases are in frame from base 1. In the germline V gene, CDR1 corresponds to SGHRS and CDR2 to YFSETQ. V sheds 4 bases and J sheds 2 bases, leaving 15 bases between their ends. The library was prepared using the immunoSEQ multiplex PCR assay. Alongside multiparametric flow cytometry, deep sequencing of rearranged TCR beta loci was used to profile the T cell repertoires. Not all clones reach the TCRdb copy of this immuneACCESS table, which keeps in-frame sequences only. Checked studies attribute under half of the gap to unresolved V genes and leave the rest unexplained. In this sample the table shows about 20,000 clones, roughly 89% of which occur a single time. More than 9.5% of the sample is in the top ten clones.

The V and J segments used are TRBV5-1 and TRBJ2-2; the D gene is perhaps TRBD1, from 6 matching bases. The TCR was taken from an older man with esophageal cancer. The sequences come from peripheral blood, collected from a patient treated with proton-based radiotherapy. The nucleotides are TGCGCCAGCAGCCCGCTGGGGACACTAAACACCGGGGAGCTGTTTTTT. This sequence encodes CASSPLGTLNTGELFF.